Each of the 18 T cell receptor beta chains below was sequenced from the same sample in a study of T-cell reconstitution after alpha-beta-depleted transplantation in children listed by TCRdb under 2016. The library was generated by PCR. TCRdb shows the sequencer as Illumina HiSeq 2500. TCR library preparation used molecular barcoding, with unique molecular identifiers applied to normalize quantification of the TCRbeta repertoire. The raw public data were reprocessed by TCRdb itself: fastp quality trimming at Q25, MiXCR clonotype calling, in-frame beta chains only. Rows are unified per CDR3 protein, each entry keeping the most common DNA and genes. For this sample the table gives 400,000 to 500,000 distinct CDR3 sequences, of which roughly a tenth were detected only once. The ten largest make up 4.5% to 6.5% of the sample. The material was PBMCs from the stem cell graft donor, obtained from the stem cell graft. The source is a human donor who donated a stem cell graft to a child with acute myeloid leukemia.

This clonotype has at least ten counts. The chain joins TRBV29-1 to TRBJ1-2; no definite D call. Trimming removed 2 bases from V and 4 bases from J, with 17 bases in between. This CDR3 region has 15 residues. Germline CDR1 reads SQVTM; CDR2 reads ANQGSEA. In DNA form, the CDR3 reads TGCAGCGTTGAAAGGCTCCCCCCCAGGACCTATGGCTACACCTTC. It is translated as CSVERLPPRTYGYTF.

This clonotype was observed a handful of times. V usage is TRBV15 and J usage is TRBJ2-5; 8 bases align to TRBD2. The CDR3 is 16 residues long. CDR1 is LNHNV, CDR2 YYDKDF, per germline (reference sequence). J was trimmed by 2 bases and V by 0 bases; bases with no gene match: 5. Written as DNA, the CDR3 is TGTGCCACCAGCAGAGAACGAGCGGGGGAACAAGAGACCCAGTACTTC. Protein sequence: CATSRERAGEQETQYF.

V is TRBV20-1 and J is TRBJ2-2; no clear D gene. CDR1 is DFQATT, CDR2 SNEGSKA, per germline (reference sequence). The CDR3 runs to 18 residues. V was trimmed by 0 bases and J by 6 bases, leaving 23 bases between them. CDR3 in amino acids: CSARDRAITFPVAGELFF. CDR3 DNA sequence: TGCAGTGCTAGAGATCGGGCCATCACGTTCCCTGTTGCCGGGGAGCTGTTTTTT.

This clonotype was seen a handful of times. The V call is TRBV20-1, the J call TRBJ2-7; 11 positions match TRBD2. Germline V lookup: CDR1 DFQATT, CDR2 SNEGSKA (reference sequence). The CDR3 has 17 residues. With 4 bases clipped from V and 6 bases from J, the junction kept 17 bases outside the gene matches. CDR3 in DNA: TGCAGTGCTACACCTGGGACTAGCGGTTTTATGGAACGCGAGCAGTACTTC. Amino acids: CSATPGTSGFMEREQYF.

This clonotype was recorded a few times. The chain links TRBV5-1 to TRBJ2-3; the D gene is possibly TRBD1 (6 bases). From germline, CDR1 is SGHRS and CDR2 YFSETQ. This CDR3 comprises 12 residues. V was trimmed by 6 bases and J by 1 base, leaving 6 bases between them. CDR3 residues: CASNRGTDTQYF. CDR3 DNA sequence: TGCGCCAGCAACAGGGGCACAGATACGCAGTATTTT.

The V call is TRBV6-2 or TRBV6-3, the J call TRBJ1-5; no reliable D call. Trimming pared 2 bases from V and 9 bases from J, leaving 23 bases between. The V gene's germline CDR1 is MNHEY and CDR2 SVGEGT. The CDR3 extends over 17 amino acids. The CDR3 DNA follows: TGTGCCAGCAGTTACCCACCAGGATTTGGGAGGGCTAGGCCCCAGCATTTT. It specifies CASSYPPGFGRARPQHF.

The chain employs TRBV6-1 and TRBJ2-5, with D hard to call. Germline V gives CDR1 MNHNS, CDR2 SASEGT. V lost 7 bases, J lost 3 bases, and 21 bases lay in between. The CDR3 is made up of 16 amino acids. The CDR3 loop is CASTPLPRKKEETQYF. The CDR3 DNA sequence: TGTGCCAGCACCCCACTACCCCGGAAAAAGGAAGAGACCCAGTACTTC.

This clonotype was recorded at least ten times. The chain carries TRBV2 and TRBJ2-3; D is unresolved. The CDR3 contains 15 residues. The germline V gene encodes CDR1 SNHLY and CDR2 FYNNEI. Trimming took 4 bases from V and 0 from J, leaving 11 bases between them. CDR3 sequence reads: CASSVNGQSTDTQYF. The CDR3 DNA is TGTGCCAGCAGTGTTAACGGGCAAAGCACAGATACGCAGTATTTT.

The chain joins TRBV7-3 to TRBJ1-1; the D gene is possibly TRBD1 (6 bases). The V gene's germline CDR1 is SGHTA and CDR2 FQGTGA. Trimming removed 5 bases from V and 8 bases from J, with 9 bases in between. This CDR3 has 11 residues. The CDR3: CASSNQGEAFF. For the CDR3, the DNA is TGTGCCAGCAGCAACCAGGGGGAAGCTTTCTTT.

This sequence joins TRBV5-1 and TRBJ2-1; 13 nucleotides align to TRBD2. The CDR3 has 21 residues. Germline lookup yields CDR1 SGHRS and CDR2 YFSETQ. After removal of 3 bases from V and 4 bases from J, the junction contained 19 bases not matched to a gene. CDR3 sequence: CASSSPKPGLAGLEGYNEQFF. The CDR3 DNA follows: TGCGCCAGCAGCTCGCCGAAGCCGGGACTAGCGGGACTGGAGGGTTACAATGAGCAGTTCTTC.

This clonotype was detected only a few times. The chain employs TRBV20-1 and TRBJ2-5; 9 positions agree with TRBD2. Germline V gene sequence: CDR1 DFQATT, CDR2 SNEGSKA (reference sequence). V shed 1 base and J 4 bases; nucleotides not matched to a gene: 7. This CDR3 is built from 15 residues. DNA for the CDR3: TGCAGTGCTAGAGTTGGCGGGAGGGCCCGAGAGACCCAGTACTTC. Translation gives CSARVGGRARETQYF.

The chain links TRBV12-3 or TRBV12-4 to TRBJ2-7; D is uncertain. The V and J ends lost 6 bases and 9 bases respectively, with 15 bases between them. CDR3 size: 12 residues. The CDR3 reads CASSTPPFVQYF. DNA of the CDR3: TGTGCCAGCAGCACCCCCCCGTTTGTGCAGTACTTC.

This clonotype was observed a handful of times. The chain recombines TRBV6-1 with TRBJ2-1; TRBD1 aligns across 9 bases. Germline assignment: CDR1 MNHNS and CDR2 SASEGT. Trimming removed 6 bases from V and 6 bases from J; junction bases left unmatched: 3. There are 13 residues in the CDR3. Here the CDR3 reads CASRSTGGNEQFF. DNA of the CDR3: TGTGCCAGCAGGTCGACAGGGGGCAATGAGCAGTTCTTC.

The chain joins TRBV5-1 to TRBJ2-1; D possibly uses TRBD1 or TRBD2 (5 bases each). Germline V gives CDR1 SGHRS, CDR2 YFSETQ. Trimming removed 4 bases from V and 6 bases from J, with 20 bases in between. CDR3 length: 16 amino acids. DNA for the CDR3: TGCGCCAGCAGCCCAGGGTTGGCGGACTTCCGCAATGAGCAGTTCTTC. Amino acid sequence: CASSPGLADFRNEQFF.

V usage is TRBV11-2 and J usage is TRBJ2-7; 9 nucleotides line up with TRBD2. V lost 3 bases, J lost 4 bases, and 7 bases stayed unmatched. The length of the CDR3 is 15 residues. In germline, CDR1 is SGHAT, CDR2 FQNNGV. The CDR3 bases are TGTGCCAGCAGCTTTGGAGCGGGAGGTTCGTACGAGCAGTACTTC. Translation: CASSFGAGGSYEQYF. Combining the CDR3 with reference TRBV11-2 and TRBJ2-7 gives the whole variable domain EAGVAQSPRYKIIEKRQSVAFWCNPISGHATLYWYQQILGQGPKLLIQFQNNGVVDDSQLPKDRFSAERLKGVDSTLKIQPAKLEDSAVYLCASSFGAGGSYEQYFGPGTRLTVT.

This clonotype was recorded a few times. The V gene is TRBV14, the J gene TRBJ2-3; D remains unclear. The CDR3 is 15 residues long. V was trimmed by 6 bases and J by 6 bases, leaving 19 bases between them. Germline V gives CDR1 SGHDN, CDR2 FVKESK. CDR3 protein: CASSQTLRLVDTQYF. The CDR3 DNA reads TGTGCCAGCAGTCAAACACTGAGATTGGTGGATACGCAGTATTTT.

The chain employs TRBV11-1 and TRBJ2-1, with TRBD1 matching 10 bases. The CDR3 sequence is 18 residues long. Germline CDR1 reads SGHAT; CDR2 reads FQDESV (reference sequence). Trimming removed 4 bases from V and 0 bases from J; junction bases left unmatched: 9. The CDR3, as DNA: TGTGCCAGCAGCTCGGGACAGGGGTCTTTCAACTCCTACAATGAGCAGTTCTTC. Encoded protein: CASSSGQGSFNSYNEQFF.

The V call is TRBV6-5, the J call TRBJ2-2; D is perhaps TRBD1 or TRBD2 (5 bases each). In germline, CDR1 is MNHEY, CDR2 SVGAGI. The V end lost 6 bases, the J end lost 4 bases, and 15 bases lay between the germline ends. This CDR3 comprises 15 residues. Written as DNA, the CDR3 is TGTGCCAGCAGCGCCGGGACCTTGGGCACCGGGGAGCTGTTTTTT. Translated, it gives CASSAGTLGTGELFF.